This TCR beta chain appears in the sequencing data of a study of Ad26.COV2.S vaccination and SARS-CoV-2 variants (dated by TCRdb to the early 2020s). General notes on the study: Vaccine-arm donors were drawn from COV1001, a multicentre, randomized, double-blind, placebo-controlled phase I-IIa trial of Ad26.COV2.S in healthy adults. Dosing of Ad26.COV2.S was intramuscular, at either 5x10^10 or 1x10^11 viral particles, delivered as one shot or as two shots spaced 56 days apart. Sequencing of the TCRbeta repertoire served to evaluate the specificity and breadth of SARS-CoV-2-reactive T cell receptors following Ad26.COV2.S vaccination. A total of around 32 samples were included in the TCR-sequenced set, comprising around 19 Ad26.COV2.S vaccine recipients, 5 placebo recipients and 8 SARS-CoV-2 convalescent individuals. Participants in the trial were split at random into five groups of five each, receiving low-dose or high-dose Ad26.COV2.S once or twice, or else placebo on both occasions. Investigators did not know the trial group allocation while performing experiments and assessing outcomes. Paper-wide results and their limitations: Spike-specific TCR breadth was higher in Ad26.COV2.S recipients than in placebo recipients (P = 0.0014). Non-spike TCR breadth was comparable between vaccine and placebo recipients, consistent with the vaccine containing only spike. The study was not powered to compare responses between vaccine doses or regimens. After vaccination, substantial breadth of spike-specific CD8+ and CD4+ T cell responses was reported. According to the authors, total T cell responses may have been underestimated by the TCR breadth and depth analyses.

The immunoSEQ Assay was the method used to sequence TCRbeta CDR3 regions. After extraction, genomic DNA underwent amplification by bias-controlled multiplex PCR, followed by high-throughput sequencing. The paper's processing steps were these. To quantify the absolute abundance of each unique TCRbeta CDR3 region, sequences were collapsed and filtered. Usable DNA was measured by amplifying reference genes present in all nucleated cells, and TCRbeta template counts were normalized to that usable DNA to estimate T cell fraction. Repertoire TCRs were annotated as SARS-CoV-2-specific by exact matching of V gene, CDR3 amino acid sequence and J gene to a known reactive TCR set. MIRA supplied the reference SARS-CoV-2 TCR set, which was filtered for enrichment in COVID-19-positive ImmuneCODE repertoires so that public or cross-reactive TCRs were removed. Using the MIRA antigens, annotated TCRs were further analysed by specific ORF or by position within an ORF. Breadth was defined as the number of annotated unique rearrangements divided by the total number of unique productive rearrangements, and depth was defined as the summed frequency of the annotated unique rearrangements. Two-sided Wilcoxon rank-sum tests were used to compare TCR breadth between groups. This is the immuneACCESS table as TCRdb keeps it, with only in-frame sequences that have V and J called. A part of the clones is gone; compared with another copy, unresolved V genes explain less than half, and the rest is unexplained. D and trimming come from the DNA, and the V and J calls and clone size come from that table. The sample table lists around 450,000 clones, roughly nine tenths of them with a count of one. The biggest ten clones account for over 1.5% of the sample.

Read against the paper, the sample's treatment or condition label means: about 20 received Ad26.COV2.S at low or high dose, single or two shots; about 5 received placebo; per-sample allocation not given. For vaccine and placebo recipients, repertoires were sequenced using samples collected on day 63 after the first injection. Cohort 1b enrolled 20 to 30 adults aged 18-55 years at a single site in Boston, USA, between 29 July and 7 August 2020. Ad26.COV2.S was a replication-incompetent adenovirus type 26 vector expressing a prefusion-stabilized SARS-CoV-2 spike protein from the original Wuhan strain. Unmatched junction bases come to 7, with V trimmed by 3 bases and J by 3 bases. The CDR3 spans 17 residues, from the cysteine through the phenylalanine. The entry retains the CDR3 DNA only, 51 bases that are in frame from base 1. CDR1 and CDR2, per the germline V gene, are LGHNA and YNFKEQ. With regard to this clone: Its antigen has not been determined. Base qualities are not provided; no much larger clone lies one nucleotide away.

This receptor was taken from a person between 18 and 65 years old who received the Ad26.COV2.S COVID-19 vaccine or a placebo. Specimen: peripheral blood, collected in a trial of Ad26.COV2.S vaccine versus placebo. This chain is built from TRBV4-2 and TRBJ2-3, and 12 junction bases match TRBD1. This receptor carries the CDR3 CASSQFPGQGATDTQYF. Here is the DNA: TGTGCCAGCAGCCAGTTCCCGGGACAGGGGGCGACAGATACGCAGTATTTT.